This TCR beta chain was sequenced for a study of T cell responses to AZD1222 COVID-19 vaccine (dated by TCRdb to 2020 to 2023). About the study as a whole: AZD1222 recipients given second doses at about 4 weeks or at about 12 weeks were pooled, since spike-specific TCR depth and breadth were not found to differ between the two schedules. TCR sequencing was performed for roughly 240 trial participants, of whom 207 were given two doses of AZD1222 and around 25 were given two doses of MenACWY control vaccine. Enrollment into the trials was organized by age into subgroups of 18-55, 56-69 and 70-plus years, and those subgroups contained roughly 150, 30 and 60 TCR-sequenced participants, respectively. Broader findings and caveats from the paper: Spike-specific TCR breadth and depth rose significantly after two AZD1222 doses compared with day 0 and with MenACWY recipients. The whole spike protein was spanned by vaccine-associated CD4 TCRs, and dominant responses were seen in regions 160-218 and 743-854. Because no samples from the day 14 peak response were available, repertoires could be characterized only after the peak T cell response. Conclusions about previously exposed vaccinees were limited because only a handful of AZD1222 recipients were SARS-CoV-2 seropositive at baseline. Nearly half of unique spike-specific TCRs reportedly recognized epitopes outside regions mutated in the B.1.351 and B.1.1.7 variants. The 56-69-year group was small, and its depth increase did not reach significance, likely because of low power. Participants were mostly white British and included more females than males, and it was suggested by the authors that clonal diversity may have been underestimated.

The CDR3 regions of human TCRbeta chains were analyzed by immunosequencing. Processing in the source paper ran as follows. TCRs in the repertoires were compared against a reference library of SARS-CoV-2-specific TCRs that had been generated with the MIRA antigen-specificity platform. Breadth was defined as the fraction of unique TCRs that were SARS-CoV-2-associated, and depth was defined as the fraction of total T cells that were SARS-CoV-2-associated. Using the MIRA data, each spike-specific TCR was mapped to the spike region that the TCR reacts to and placed in a CD4 or CD8 class. Log10-transformed breadth and depth values were compared by one-way ANOVA with Sidak's multiple comparisons tests. This immuneACCESS table, as held by TCRdb, lists in-frame sequences with V and J called but not all clones. Of the missing ones, under half trace to an unresolved V gene in checked studies; the others have no known cause. V and J calls plus clone size are reproduced from that table; the DNA served to infer D and trimming. The sample table contains over 150,000 clones; only one count was recorded for 90% of them. The top ten clonotypes cover approximately 3% of the sample.

The CDR3 sequence holds 13 residues, the cysteine and phenylalanine included. Only the CDR3 DNA is retained, 39 bases long and in frame from the first base. The germline V gene (reference sequence) yields LNHDA for CDR1 and SQIVND for CDR2. Trimming removed 8 bases from V and 2 bases from J, leaving 12 bases between the germline ends. Taken with the paper, the label for time point translates to: baseline before first vaccination. The vaccinee samples were drawn from two UK trials, COV001 and COV002, one of which was a single-blind randomized controlled phase 2/3 trial testing AZD1222 (ChAdOx1 nCoV-19) in healthy adults. For TCRbeta chain sequencing, PBMC samples were collected from trial participants at day 0 and at day 28 after the second dose. This clone has only one observation. Which antigen it targets is not known. No much larger clone is present one base from it, and per-base qualities are unavailable.

The V and J genes are TRBV19 and TRBJ1-1; TRBD1 is possibly the D segment (6 matching bases). This specimen consisted of peripheral blood, obtained on day 0 of AZD1222 vaccination. This TCR derives from an adult in good health. The DNA is TGTGCCAGTGAAGACAGGATCAACACTGAAGCTTTCTTT. It encodes CASEDRINTEAFF.